Reported below is one TCR beta chain. Antigen unknown. From germline, CDR1 is MGHRA and CDR2 YSYEKL. The CDR3 has 18 residues. Trimming stripped 0 bases from V and 4 bases from J, with 18 bases between. The data stem from a study of shared clonotypes between healthy human individuals. Study-wide background: CD4 naive and CD4 memory each took three plates per donor, while CD8 naive took two and CD8 memory one. Broader study findings: Sharing across four donors was seen in 5% to 5.5% of naive CD4 clonotypes.

The naive CD8 population came from CD45RO-negative cells selected for CCR7, without terminally differentiated effector memory CD45RA+ cells. Sorted-subset replicate PCRs used about 0.2 ug DNA, approximately 30,000 T cell genomes. Generated by immunoSEQ multiplex PCR, the TCRdb table keeps only in-frame clones and is missing some. This sample has under 2,000,000 clones, with around 96% found just once. J is TRBJ1-4 and V is TRBV4-1, with a weak D call TRBD1 (6 bases). The sequence derives from a man aged 18 to 35 in good health. Sequences were obtained from naive CD8+ T cells sorted from blood. CDR3: CASSQDGPWTEGNEKLFF. In DNA, the CDR3 is TGCGCCAGCAGCCAAGATGGTCCCTGGACAGAGGGTAATGAAAAACTGTTTTTT.